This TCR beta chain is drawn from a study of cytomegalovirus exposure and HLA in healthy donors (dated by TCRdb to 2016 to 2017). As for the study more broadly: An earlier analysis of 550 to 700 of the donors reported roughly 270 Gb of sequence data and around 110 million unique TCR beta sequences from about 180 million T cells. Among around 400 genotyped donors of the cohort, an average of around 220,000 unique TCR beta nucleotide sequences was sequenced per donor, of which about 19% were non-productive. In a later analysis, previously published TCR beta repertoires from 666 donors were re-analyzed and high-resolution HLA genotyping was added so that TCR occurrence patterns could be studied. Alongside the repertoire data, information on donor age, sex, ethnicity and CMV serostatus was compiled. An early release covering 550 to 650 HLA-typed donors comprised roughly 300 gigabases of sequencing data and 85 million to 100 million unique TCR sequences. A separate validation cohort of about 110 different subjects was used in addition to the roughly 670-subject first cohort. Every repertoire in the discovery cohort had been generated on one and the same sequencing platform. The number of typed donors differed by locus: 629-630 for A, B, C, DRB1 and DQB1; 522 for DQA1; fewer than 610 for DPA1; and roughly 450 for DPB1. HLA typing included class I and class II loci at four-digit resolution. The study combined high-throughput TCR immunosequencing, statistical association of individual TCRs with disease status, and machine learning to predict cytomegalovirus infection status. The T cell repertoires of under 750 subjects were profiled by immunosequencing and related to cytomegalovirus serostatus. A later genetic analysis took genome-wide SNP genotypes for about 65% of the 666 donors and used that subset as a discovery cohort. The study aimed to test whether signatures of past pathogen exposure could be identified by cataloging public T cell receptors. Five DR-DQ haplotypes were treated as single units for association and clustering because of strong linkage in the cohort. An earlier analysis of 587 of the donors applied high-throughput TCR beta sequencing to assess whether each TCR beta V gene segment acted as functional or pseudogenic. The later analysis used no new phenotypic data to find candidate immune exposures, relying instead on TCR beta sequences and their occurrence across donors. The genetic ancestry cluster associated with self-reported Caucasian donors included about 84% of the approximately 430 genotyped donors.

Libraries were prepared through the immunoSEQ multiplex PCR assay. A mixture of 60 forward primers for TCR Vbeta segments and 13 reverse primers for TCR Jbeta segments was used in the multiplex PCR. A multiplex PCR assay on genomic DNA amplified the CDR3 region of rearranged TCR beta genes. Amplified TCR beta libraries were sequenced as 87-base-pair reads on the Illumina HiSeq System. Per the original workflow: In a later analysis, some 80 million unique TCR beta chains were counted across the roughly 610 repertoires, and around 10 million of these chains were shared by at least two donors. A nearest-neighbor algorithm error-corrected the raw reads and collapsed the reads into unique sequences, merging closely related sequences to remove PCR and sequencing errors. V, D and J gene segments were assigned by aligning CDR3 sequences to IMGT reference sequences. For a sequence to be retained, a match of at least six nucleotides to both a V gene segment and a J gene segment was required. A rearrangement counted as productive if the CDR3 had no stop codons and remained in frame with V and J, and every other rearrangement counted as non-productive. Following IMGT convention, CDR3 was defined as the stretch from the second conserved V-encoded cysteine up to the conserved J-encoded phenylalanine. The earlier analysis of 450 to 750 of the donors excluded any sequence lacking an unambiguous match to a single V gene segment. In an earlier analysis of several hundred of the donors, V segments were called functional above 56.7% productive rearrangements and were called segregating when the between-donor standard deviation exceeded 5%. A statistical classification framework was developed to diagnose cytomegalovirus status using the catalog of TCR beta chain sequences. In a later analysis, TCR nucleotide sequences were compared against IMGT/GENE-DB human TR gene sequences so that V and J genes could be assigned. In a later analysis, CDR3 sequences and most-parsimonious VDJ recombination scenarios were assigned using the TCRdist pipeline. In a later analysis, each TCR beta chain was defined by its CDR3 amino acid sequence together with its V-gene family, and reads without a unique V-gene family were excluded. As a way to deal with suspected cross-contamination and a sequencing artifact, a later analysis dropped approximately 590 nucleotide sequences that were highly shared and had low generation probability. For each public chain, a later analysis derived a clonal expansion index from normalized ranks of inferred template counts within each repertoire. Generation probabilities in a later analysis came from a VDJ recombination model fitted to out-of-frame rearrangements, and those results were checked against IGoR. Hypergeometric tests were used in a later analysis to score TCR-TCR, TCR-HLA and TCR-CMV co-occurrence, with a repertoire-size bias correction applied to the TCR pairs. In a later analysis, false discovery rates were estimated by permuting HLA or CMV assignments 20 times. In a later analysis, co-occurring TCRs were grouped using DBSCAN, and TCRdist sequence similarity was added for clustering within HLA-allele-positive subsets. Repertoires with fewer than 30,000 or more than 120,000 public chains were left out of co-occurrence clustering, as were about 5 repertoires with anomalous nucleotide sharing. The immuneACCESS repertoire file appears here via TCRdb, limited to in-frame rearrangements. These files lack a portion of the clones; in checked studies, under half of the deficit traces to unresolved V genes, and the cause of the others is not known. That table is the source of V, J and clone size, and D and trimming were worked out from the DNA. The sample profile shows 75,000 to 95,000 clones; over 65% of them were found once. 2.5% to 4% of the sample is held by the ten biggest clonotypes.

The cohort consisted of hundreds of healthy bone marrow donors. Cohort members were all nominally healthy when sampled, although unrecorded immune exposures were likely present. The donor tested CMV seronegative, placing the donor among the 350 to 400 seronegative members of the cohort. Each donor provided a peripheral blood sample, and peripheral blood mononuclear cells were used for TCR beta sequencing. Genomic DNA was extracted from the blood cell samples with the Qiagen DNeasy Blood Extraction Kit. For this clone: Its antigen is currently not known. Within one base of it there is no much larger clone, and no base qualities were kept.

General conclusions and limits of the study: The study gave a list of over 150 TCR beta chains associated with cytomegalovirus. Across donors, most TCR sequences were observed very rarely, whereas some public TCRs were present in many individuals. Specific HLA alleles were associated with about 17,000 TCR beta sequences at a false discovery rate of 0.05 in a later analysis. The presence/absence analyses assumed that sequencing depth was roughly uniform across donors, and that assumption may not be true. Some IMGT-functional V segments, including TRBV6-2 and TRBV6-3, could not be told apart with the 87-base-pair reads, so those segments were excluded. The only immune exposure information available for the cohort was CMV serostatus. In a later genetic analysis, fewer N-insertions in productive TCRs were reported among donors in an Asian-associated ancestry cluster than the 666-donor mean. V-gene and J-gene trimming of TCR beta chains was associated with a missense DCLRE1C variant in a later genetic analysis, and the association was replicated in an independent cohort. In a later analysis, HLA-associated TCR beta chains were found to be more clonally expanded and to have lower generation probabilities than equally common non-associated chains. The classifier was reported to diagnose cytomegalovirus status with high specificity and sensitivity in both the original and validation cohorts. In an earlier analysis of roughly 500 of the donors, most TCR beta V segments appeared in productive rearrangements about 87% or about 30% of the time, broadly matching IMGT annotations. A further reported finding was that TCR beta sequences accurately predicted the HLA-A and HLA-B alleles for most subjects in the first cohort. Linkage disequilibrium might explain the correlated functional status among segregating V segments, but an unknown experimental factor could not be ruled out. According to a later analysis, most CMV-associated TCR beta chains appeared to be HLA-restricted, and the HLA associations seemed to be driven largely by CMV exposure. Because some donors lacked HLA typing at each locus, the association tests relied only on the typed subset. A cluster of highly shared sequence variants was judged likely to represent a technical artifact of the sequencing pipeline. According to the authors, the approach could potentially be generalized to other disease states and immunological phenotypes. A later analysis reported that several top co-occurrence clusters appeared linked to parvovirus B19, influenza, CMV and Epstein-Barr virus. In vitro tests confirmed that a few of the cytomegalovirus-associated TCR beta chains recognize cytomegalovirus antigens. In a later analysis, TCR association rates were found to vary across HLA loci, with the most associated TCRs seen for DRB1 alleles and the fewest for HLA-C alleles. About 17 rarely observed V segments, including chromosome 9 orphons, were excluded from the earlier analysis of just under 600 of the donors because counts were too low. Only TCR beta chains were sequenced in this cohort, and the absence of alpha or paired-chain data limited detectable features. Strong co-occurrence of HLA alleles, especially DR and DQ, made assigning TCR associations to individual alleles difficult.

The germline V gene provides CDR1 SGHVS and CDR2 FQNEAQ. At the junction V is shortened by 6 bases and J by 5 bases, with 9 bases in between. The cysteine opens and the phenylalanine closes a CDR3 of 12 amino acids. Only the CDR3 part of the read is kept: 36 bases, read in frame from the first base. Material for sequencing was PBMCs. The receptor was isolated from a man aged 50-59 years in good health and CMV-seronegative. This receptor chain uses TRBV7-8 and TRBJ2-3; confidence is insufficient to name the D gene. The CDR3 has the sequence CASSPTEDTQYF. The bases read TGTGCCAGCAGTCCGACTGAAGATACGCAGTATTTT.